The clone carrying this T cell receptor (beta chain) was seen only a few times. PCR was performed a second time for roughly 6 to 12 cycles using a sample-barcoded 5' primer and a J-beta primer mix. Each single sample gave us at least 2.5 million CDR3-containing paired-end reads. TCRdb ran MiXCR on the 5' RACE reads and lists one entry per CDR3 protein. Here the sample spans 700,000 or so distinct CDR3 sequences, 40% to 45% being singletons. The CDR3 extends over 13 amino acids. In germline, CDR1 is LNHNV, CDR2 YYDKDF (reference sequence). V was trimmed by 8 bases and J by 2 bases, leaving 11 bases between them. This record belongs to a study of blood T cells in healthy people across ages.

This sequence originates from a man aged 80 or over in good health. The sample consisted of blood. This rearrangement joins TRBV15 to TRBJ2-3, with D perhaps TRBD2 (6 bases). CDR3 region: CATVGRITDTQYF. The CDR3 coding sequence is TGTGCCACCGTAGGGAGGATCACAGATACGCAGTATTTT.